A selection of T cell receptor beta chains follows, all from one sample in a study of cytomegalovirus exposure and HLA in healthy donors. The method was immunoSEQ multiplex PCR; TCRdb's version includes in-frame clones alone and lacks a portion of them. Altogether about 110,000 clones are present, 70% to 80% being singletons, with the ten largest covering less than 3.5%. Sequenced material: PBMCs. All receptors derive from a female donor in good health and CMV-seronegative. Both conserved end residues are part of each CDR3. A D gene is named only where the DNA matches it firmly. Not every row has a clone size; where given, it reads once, few, many or a size class.

D gene: TRBD1
J gene: TRBJ1-1
V gene: TRBV5-5
clone size: .
CDR3 DNA: TGTGCCAGCAGCCCGCGACAGGGCGAAGGAACTGAAGCTTTCTTT
CDR3 protein: CASSPRQGEGTEAFF

D gene: TRBD2
J gene: TRBJ2-7
V gene: TRBV30
clone size: once
CDR3 DNA: TGTGCCTGGAGTGTACGGGGAGGGTCCCTCTACGAGCAGTACTTC
CDR3 protein: CAWSVRGGSLYEQYF

D gene: .
J gene: TRBJ2-3
V gene: TRBV7-8
clone size: .
CDR3 DNA: TGTGCCAGCAGCTTAGTCCAGGGATCGGTGACGCAGTATTTT
CDR3 protein: CASSLVQGSVTQYF

D gene: .
J gene: TRBJ2-7
V gene: TRBV7-9
clone size: .
CDR3 DNA: TGTGCCAGCAGCCCAGGTGGGCTAGCCCCCCCCTACTACGAGCAGTACTTC
CDR3 protein: CASSPGGLAPPYYEQYF

D gene: TRBD1
J gene: TRBJ1-3
V gene: TRBV28
clone size: .
CDR3 DNA: TGTGCCAGTTCAGACAGGGTGATTTCTGGAAACACCATATATTTT
CDR3 protein: CASSDRVISGNTIYF

D gene: TRBD2
J gene: TRBJ2-5
V gene: TRBV30
clone size: .
CDR3 DNA: TGTGCCTGCTGGACTAGCGGCCAAGAGACCCAGTACTTC
CDR3 protein: CACWTSGQETQYF

D gene: TRBD1
J gene: TRBJ2-7
V gene: TRBV28
clone size: few
CDR3 DNA: TGTGCCAGCAGTCCCCAGACAGGGGGCAGCTACGAGCAGTACTTC
CDR3 protein: CASSPQTGGSYEQYF

D gene: .
J gene: TRBJ2-7
V gene: TRBV6-6
clone size: .
CDR3 DNA: TGTGCCAGCAGTTACAACCAGCGGGCCTACGAGCAGTACTTC
CDR3 protein: CASSYNQRAYEQYF

D gene: TRBD1
J gene: TRBJ1-4
V gene: TRBV30
clone size: .
CDR3 DNA: TGTGCCTGGAGTGTCAGGGGGTGGGAAAAACTGTTTTTT
CDR3 protein: CAWSVRGWEKLFF

D gene: TRBD2
J gene: TRBJ2-1
V gene: TRBV28
clone size: .
CDR3 DNA: TGTGCCAGCAACGGGAGGGCCTCCTACAATGAGCAGTTCTTC
CDR3 protein: CASNGRASYNEQFF

D gene: .
J gene: TRBJ1-1
V gene: TRBV7-2
clone size: .
CDR3 DNA: TGTGCCAGCAGCTTAGCGCGAATGAACACTGAAGCTTTCTTT
CDR3 protein: CASSLARMNTEAFF

D gene: .
J gene: TRBJ1-2
V gene: TRBV10-3
clone size: .
CDR3 DNA: TGTGCCATCAGTGAGTCGAGGGACAATGACTATGGCTACACCTTC
CDR3 protein: CAISESRDNDYGYTF

D gene: .
J gene: TRBJ2-5
V gene: TRBV11-3
clone size: few
CDR3 DNA: TGTGCCAGCACTACTCAGGGGCAGTTACAAGAGACCCAGTACTTC
CDR3 protein: CASTTQGQLQETQYF

D gene: TRBD1
J gene: TRBJ1-2
V gene: TRBV12-5
clone size: .
CDR3 DNA: TGTGCTAGTGGTTTCTCATCTCCGACAGGGAACTATGGCTACACCTTC
CDR3 protein: CASGFSSPTGNYGYTF

D gene: TRBD2
J gene: TRBJ2-5
V gene: TRBV5-1
clone size: .
CDR3 DNA: TGCGCCAGCAGTTTTGGGACTAGCGGGATAGGCCAAGAGACCCAGTACTTC
CDR3 protein: CASSFGTSGIGQETQYF

D gene: .
J gene: TRBJ2-3
V gene: TRBV5-5
clone size: .
CDR3 DNA: TGTGCCAGCAGCTTGACCGGGAGCGAGGTAGGGGATACGCAGTATTTT
CDR3 protein: CASSLTGSEVGDTQYF

D gene: .
J gene: TRBJ2-5
V gene: TRBV7-2
clone size: .
CDR3 DNA: TGTGCCAGCAGCTTACAGGGATGGGCTCAAGAGACCCAGTACTTC
CDR3 protein: CASSLQGWAQETQYF

D gene: .
J gene: TRBJ1-1
V gene: TRBV7-6
clone size: .
CDR3 DNA: TGTGCCAGCAGCTTGCGGGGGCTGAGCACTGAAGCTTTCTTT
CDR3 protein: CASSLRGLSTEAFF

D gene: .
J gene: TRBJ2-3
V gene: TRBV28
clone size: .
CDR3 DNA: TGTGCCAGCAGTTCCACATTAAGGGGTTTCATAGATACGCAGTATTTT
CDR3 protein: CASSSTLRGFIDTQYF

D gene: TRBD1
J gene: TRBJ2-5
V gene: TRBV28
clone size: .
CDR3 DNA: TGTGCCAGCAGTTTAGGGGGACAGGGGCAAGAGACCCAGTACTTC
CDR3 protein: CASSLGGQGQETQYF

D gene: TRBD1
J gene: TRBJ2-1
V gene: TRBV9
clone size: .
CDR3 DNA: TGTGCCAGCAGCGTTGGGTCGGGACAGGGGGCGGGCAATGAGCAGTTCTTC
CDR3 protein: CASSVGSGQGAGNEQFF

D gene: TRBD1
J gene: TRBJ2-7
V gene: TRBV5-6
clone size: .
CDR3 DNA: TGTGCCAGCAGCTTGGTGGGACAGGGTAATCAACAGTACTTC
CDR3 protein: CASSLVGQGNQQYF

D gene: TRBD1
J gene: TRBJ2-2
V gene: TRBV6-1
clone size: .
CDR3 DNA: TGTGCCAGCGGGACAGTTTATACCGGGGAGCTGTTTTTT
CDR3 protein: CASGTVYTGELFF

D gene: TRBD2
J gene: TRBJ2-7
V gene: TRBV29-1
clone size: .
CDR3 DNA: TGCAGCGGCGCGAGCGGGAGTGGTTACGAGCAGTACTTC
CDR3 protein: CSGASGSGYEQYF

D gene: .
J gene: TRBJ1-1
V gene: TRBV28
clone size: .
CDR3 DNA: TGTGCCAGCAGCCAGGAGACAGATATGAACACTGAAGCTTTCTTT
CDR3 protein: CASSQETDMNTEAFF

D gene: .
J gene: TRBJ2-7
V gene: TRBV5-1
clone size: .
CDR3 DNA: TGCGCCAGCAGCCCCGGGAATAGAGGGAACGAGCAGTACTTC
CDR3 protein: CASSPGNRGNEQYF

D gene: .
J gene: TRBJ1-1
V gene: TRBV7-9
clone size: once
CDR3 DNA: TGTGCCAGCAGCTTCGGACAGACTGAAGCTTTCTTT
CDR3 protein: CASSFGQTEAFF

D gene: .
J gene: TRBJ1-1
V gene: TRBV19
clone size: once
CDR3 DNA: TGTGCCAGTAGTATAGCGGCAGGGGCTGGCACTGAAGCTTTCTTT
CDR3 protein: CASSIAAGAGTEAFF

D gene: .
J gene: TRBJ1-2
V gene: TRBV6-1
clone size: .
CDR3 DNA: TGTGCCAGCAGCCCCACCCGGGAGGTCGGCTACACCTTC
CDR3 protein: CASSPTREVGYTF

D gene: .
J gene: TRBJ1-5
V gene: TRBV5-5
clone size: .
CDR3 DNA: TGTGCCAGCAGCTTGGCTGGTGGTCGGCAGCCCCAGCATTTT
CDR3 protein: CASSLAGGRQPQHF

D gene: .
J gene: TRBJ2-5
V gene: TRBV5-1
clone size: .
CDR3 DNA: TGCGCCAGCAGCTGGTTGGTAGCTCAAGAGACCCAGTACTTC
CDR3 protein: CASSWLVAQETQYF

D gene: TRBD1
J gene: TRBJ1-4
V gene: TRBV5-1
clone size: .
CDR3 DNA: TGCGCCAGCAGCTTGGAGGGACAGGTTGGGATTGAAAAACTGTTTTTT
CDR3 protein: CASSLEGQVGIEKLFF

D gene: TRBD1
J gene: TRBJ2-2
V gene: TRBV6-5
clone size: few
CDR3 DNA: TGTGCAGCCGGACAGGGGTACACCGGGGAGCTGTTTTTT
CDR3 protein: CAAGQGYTGELFF

D gene: TRBD1
J gene: TRBJ1-4
V gene: TRBV19
clone size: .
CDR3 DNA: TGTGCCAGTAGTCCCCTAGACAGGGGTCAAAAACTGTTTTTT
CDR3 protein: CASSPLDRGQKLFF

D gene: TRBD1
J gene: TRBJ1-2
V gene: TRBV5-6
clone size: .
CDR3 DNA: TGTGCCAGCAGCTGGGGGACAGGGGGCGCAGGTGGCTACACCTTC
CDR3 protein: CASSWGTGGAGGYTF

D gene: TRBD2
J gene: TRBJ2-3
V gene: TRBV7-3
clone size: few
CDR3 DNA: TGTGCCAGCAGCCCTCAGGCGGCGGGAGTCGGAGATACGCAGTATTTT
CDR3 protein: CASSPQAAGVGDTQYF

D gene: .
J gene: TRBJ2-5
V gene: TRBV28
clone size: .
CDR3 DNA: TGTGCCAGCACCCCTCCGGGGTTTGGAGAGACCCAGTACTTC
CDR3 protein: CASTPPGFGETQYF

D gene: .
J gene: TRBJ1-5
V gene: TRBV18
clone size: .
CDR3 DNA: TGTGCCAGCTCACCCGGGCAGGCAATGATAGAGGGTCAGCCCCAGCATTTT
CDR3 protein: CASSPGQAMIEGQPQHF

D gene: TRBD1
J gene: TRBJ1-2
V gene: TRBV5-1
clone size: medium-sized
CDR3 DNA: TGCGCCAGCAGCTTGGGGGACAGCTTTAACTATGGCTACACCTTC
CDR3 protein: CASSLGDSFNYGYTF

D gene: .
J gene: TRBJ1-5
V gene: TRBV9
clone size: .
CDR3 DNA: TGTGCCAGCAGCGCCCCCGGGGTTAGCAATCAGCCCCAGCATTTT
CDR3 protein: CASSAPGVSNQPQHF

D gene: .
J gene: TRBJ1-2
V gene: TRBV30
clone size: .
CDR3 DNA: TGTGCCTGGAGTACCGATATCAGGGACTATGGCTACACCTTC
CDR3 protein: CAWSTDIRDYGYTF

D gene: TRBD2
J gene: TRBJ2-5
V gene: TRBV5-1
clone size: .
CDR3 DNA: TGCGCCAGCAGCTCAAGCGGGAGGGGAGGGACCCAGTACTTC
CDR3 protein: CASSSSGRGGTQYF

D gene: .
J gene: TRBJ1-2
V gene: TRBV18
clone size: .
CDR3 DNA: TGTGCCAGCTCACCGGCAGGTGCTAACTATGGCTACACCTTC
CDR3 protein: CASSPAGANYGYTF

D gene: TRBD2
J gene: TRBJ2-3
V gene: TRBV28
clone size: .
CDR3 DNA: TGTGCCAGCAGCCCGGGACTAGCGGGCACAGATACGCAGTATTTT
CDR3 protein: CASSPGLAGTDTQYF

D gene: TRBD2
J gene: TRBJ2-1
V gene: TRBV30
clone size: .
CDR3 DNA: TGTGCCCTAAGTCGCGGGAGTCCGGATGAGCAGTTCTTC
CDR3 protein: CALSRGSPDEQFF

D gene: .
J gene: TRBJ1-5
V gene: TRBV21-1
clone size: once
CDR3 DNA: TGTGCCAGCAGCAAATTAGCGTGGGACAGCCACTTTTATAGCAATCAGCCCCAGCATTTT
CDR3 protein: CASSKLAWDSHFYSNQPQHF

D gene: TRBD1
J gene: TRBJ2-1
V gene: TRBV5-1
clone size: few
CDR3 DNA: TGCGCCAGCAGCAGACAGGGGGACGAGCATGAGCAGTTCTTC
CDR3 protein: CASSRQGDEHEQFF

D gene: .
J gene: TRBJ2-3
V gene: TRBV29-1
clone size: .
CDR3 DNA: TGCAGCGTTGACCCCCGTGGCACAGATACGCAGTATTTT
CDR3 protein: CSVDPRGTDTQYF

D gene: .
J gene: TRBJ1-1
V gene: TRBV7-3
clone size: .
CDR3 DNA: TGTGCCAGCTCCTCGGCGAACCTAGCGGGATGGAACACTGAAGCTTTCTTT
CDR3 protein: CASSSANLAGWNTEAFF

D gene: TRBD1
J gene: TRBJ2-7
V gene: TRBV10-1
clone size: .
CDR3 DNA: TGCGCCAGCAGTGAGTCGGTGGACAGGGGGGACGAGCAGTACTTC
CDR3 protein: CASSESVDRGDEQYF

D gene: TRBD2
J gene: TRBJ2-2
V gene: TRBV19
clone size: few
CDR3 DNA: TGTGCCAGTAGTGCGCAGCTAGCGGGAGTCGCCACCGGGGAGCTGTTTTTT
CDR3 protein: CASSAQLAGVATGELFF

D gene: .
J gene: TRBJ2-7
V gene: TRBV28
clone size: .
CDR3 DNA: TGTGCCAGCAGTTCCCCCCACCGGGACATCACCTACGAGCAGTACTTC
CDR3 protein: CASSSPHRDITYEQYF

D gene: TRBD2
J gene: TRBJ2-3
V gene: TRBV7-3
clone size: .
CDR3 DNA: TGTGCCAGCAGTGAAAGCGGGAGGAGTACAGATACGCAGTATTTT
CDR3 protein: CASSESGRSTDTQYF

D gene: .
J gene: TRBJ2-5
V gene: TRBV2
clone size: few
CDR3 DNA: TGTGCCAGCCGGTACGGGAGTGTTGAGACCCAGTACTTC
CDR3 protein: CASRYGSVETQYF